This T cell receptor beta chain derives from a study of T cell repertoires in cytomegalovirus infection. Study information: Signatures in public TCR beta sequences pointed to both CMV infection and matching HLA type. Whole-study results and caveats: Clonotype analysis showed dominance of the ex vivo response by HLA-C-restricted CMV-specific TCR beta clonotypes. Cumulated frequencies of public TCR beta families served to identify carriers of CMV plus the relevant HLA.

TCRdb re-called the reads through MiXCR, storing one row per CDR3 protein. The sample contains about 180,000 distinct CDR3 sequences, approximately 14% of which appear only once. Notes on this clonotype: Its antigen is as yet unknown.

Input material: PBMCs. This clonotype originated in a human donor in good health (CMV status not recorded). Some clones in this sample may be carry-over from other donors' samples.

The CDR3 region is CASSGAEQFF. The CDR3 nucleotides read TGTGCCAGCAGTGGAGCTGAGCAGTTCTTC. The chain joins TRBV2 to TRBJ2-1; D ambiguous. V shed 4 bases and J shed 9 bases, with 4 bases lying between them. Germline CDR1 is SNHLY and CDR2 is FYNNEI. This CDR3 spans 10 amino acids.